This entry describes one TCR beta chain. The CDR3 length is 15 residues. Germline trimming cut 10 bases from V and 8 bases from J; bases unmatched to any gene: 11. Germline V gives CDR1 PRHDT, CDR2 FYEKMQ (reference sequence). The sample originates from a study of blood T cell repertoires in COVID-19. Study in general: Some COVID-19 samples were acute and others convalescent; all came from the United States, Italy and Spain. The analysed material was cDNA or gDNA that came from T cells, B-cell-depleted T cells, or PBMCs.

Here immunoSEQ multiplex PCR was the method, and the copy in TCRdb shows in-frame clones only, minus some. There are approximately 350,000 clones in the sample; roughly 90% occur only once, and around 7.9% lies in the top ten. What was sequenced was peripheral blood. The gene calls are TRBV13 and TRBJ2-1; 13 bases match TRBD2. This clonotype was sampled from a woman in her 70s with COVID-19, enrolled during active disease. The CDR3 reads CATRPGLAGWDEQFF. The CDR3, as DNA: TGTGCCACCAGGCCGGGACTAGCGGGGTGGGATGAGCAGTTCTTC.